What follows are 30 T cell receptor beta chains derived from one specimen sequenced in a study of cytomegalovirus exposure and HLA in healthy donors. Amplification used 60 Vbeta primers and 13 Jbeta primers. Method: immunoSEQ multiplex PCR; TCRdb's copy keeps in-frame clones and lacks some. The data contain over 85,000 clones, approximately 85% of them singletons. The specimen sequenced was PBMCs. The source is a man between 40 and 49 years old in good health and CMV-seropositive.

The chain carries TRBV28 and TRBJ2-5; TRBD2 is a possible D gene (6 bases). Judging by the DNA end, TRBJ2-7 fits better; the J call may be wrong. Looked up from germline, CDR1 is MDHEN and CDR2 is SYDVKM. This CDR3 has 15 amino acids. CDR3 protein: CASIRGRGSSYEQYF. CDR3 nucleotide sequence: TGTGCCAGCATCCGTGGACGGGGGAGCTCCTACGAGCAGTACTTC.

The chain joins TRBV28 to TRBJ2-7; D perhaps matches TRBD2 (6 bases). V lost 3 bases, J lost 2 bases, and 11 bases lay in between. The CDR3 has 14 residues. Germline CDR1 MDHEN, CDR2 SYDVKM. CDR3 sequence (DNA): TGTGCCAGCAGTTTTGGGGGGAATACCTACGAGCAGTACTTC. It yields the protein CASSFGGNTYEQYF.

The V call is TRBV10-1, the J call TRBJ2-1; D may be TRBD1 (5 bases). Looked up from germline, CDR1 is WNHNN and CDR2 is SYGVQD (reference sequence). Trimming removed 4 bases from V and 8 bases from J, with 9 bases in between. The CDR3 loop spans 12 amino acids. The CDR3 DNA is TGCGCCAGCAGTGCCCAGGGCTATGAGCAGTTCTTC. Amino acids: CASSAQGYEQFF.

The genes are TRBV6-5 and TRBJ2-1, with D perhaps matching TRBD2 (6 bases). The germline V gene encodes CDR1 MNHEY and CDR2 SVGAGI. V was cut by 7 bases and J by 10 bases, with 17 bases left in between. CDR3 length: 13 amino acids. Written as DNA, the CDR3 is TGTGCCAGCACCTCTACGGGACTCCGGGAGCAGTTCTTC. This sequence encodes CASTSTGLREQFF.

V and J are TRBV10-3 and TRBJ1-3, with D uncertain. CDR1 and CDR2 from the germline V gene are ENHRY and SYGVKD. The ends were cut back, 3 bases at V and 0 bases at J, with 12 bases in the middle. The CDR3 loop spans 16 amino acids. The CDR3 region has the DNA TGTGCCATCAGTGATAGGCAGGCAATCTCTGGAAACACCATATATTTT. It yields the protein CAISDRQAISGNTIYF.

This clone has only a few counts. V is TRBV12-5 and J is TRBJ2-7; the D gene is possibly TRBD1 (5 bases). The germline gives CDR1 LGHNT, CDR2 FRNRAP. This CDR3 has 12 residues. Trimming pared 6 bases from V and 7 bases from J, leaving 13 bases between. DNA of the CDR3: TGTGCTAGTGGCTCCCTAGACAGTGAGCAGTACTTC. This encodes CASGSLDSEQYF.

The gene calls are TRBV9 and TRBJ2-2; D unresolved. The CDR3 consists of 13 residues. V lost 6 bases and J lost 0, with 6 bases in between. CDR1 SGDLS and CDR2 YYNGEE come from the germline V gene. The CDR3: CASTVANTGELFF. The CDR3 DNA reads TGTGCCAGCACGGTCGCGAACACCGGGGAGCTGTTTTTT. The whole variable domain, filled in from reference TRBV9 and TRBJ2-2, reads DSGVTQTPKHLITATGQRVTLRCSPRSGDLSVYWYQQSLDQGLQFLIQYYNGEERAKGNILERFSAQQFPDLHSELNLSSLELGDSALYFCASTVANTGELFFGEGSRLTVL.

This clone occurred a few times. As DNA, the CDR3 is TGTGCCATCGTGACCCGGGGGAACACTGAAGCTTTCTTT. It yields the protein CAIVTRGNTEAFF. V is TRBV2 and J is TRBJ1-1; no firm D call. The CDR3 loop spans 13 amino acids. The V end lost 10 bases, the J end lost 1 base, and 13 bases lay between the germline ends. Germline values: CDR1 SNHLY, CDR2 FYNNEI.

This CDR3 is CASSQRTGIVEKLFF. Written as DNA, the CDR3 is TGTGCCAGCAGTCAAAGGACAGGGATTGTTGAAAAACTGTTTTTT. The rearrangement links TRBV28 to TRBJ1-4; 8 bases are a match to TRBD1. V shed 5 bases and J 7 bases; nucleotides not matched to a gene: 9. Looked up from germline, CDR1 is MDHEN and CDR2 is SYDVKM. There are 15 residues in the CDR3.

The genes are TRBV6-5 and TRBJ1-6; D not certain. V was trimmed by 6 bases and J by 3 bases, leaving 9 bases between them. This CDR3 is 14 amino acids long. Looked up from germline, CDR1 is MNHEY and CDR2 is SVGAGI. The CDR3 DNA follows: TGTGCCAGCAGCAAACGGGGCTATAATTCACCCCTCCACTTT. Amino acids: CASSKRGYNSPLHF.

V gene TRBV7-6 combines with J gene TRBJ2-7, with 7 positions matching TRBD1. Germline V lookup: CDR1 SGHVS, CDR2 FNYEAQ. V lost 4 bases to trimming and J lost 3 bases; unmatched junction nucleotides: 6. This CDR3 has 14 residues. CDR3 coding DNA: TGTGCCAGCAGCTCCGACCGGGACAGCTACGAGCAGTACTTC. This codes for CASSSDRDSYEQYF. Full variable domain (remainder filled in from reference TRBV7-6 and TRBJ2-7): GAGVSQSPRYKVTKRGQDVALRCDPISGHVSLYWYRQALGQGPEFLTYFNYEAQQDKSGLPNDRFSAERPEGSISTLTIQRTEQRDSAMYRCASSSDRDSYEQYFGPGTRLTVT.

The V and J genes are TRBV7-2 and TRBJ2-5; TRBD2 agrees at 13 bases. Germline V gene lookup returns CDR1 SGHTA and CDR2 FQGNSA. This CDR3 comprises 16 residues. V gave up 5 bases and J gave up 4 bases; unmatched junction bases: 7. The CDR3 nucleotides read TGTGCCAGCAGCCCCGGGACTAGCGGGGTAATAGAGACCCAGTACTTC. Translation: CASSPGTSGVIETQYF.

The rearrangement links TRBV12-5 to TRBJ1-4; no firm D call. Germline CDR1 is LGHNT and CDR2 is FRNRAP. Trimming shortened V by 2 bases and J by 4 bases, and 14 bases separated the two germline ends. The CDR3 contains 16 residues. This chain's CDR3 is CASGLFGEVGNEKLFF. The DNA for the CDR3 is TGTGCTAGTGGTTTGTTCGGGGAGGTTGGTAATGAAAAACTGTTTTTT.

CDR3 coding DNA: TGTGCCAGCAGCTTAATCCGCGAGACTGAAGCTTTCTTT. Translation: CASSLIRETEAFF. The genes are TRBV7-3 and TRBJ1-1; D not certain. Germline lookup yields CDR1 SGHTA and CDR2 FQGTGA. The CDR3 runs 13 residues. Trimming shortened V by 1 base and J by 5 bases, and 8 bases separated the two germline ends.

The gene calls are TRBV5-4 and TRBJ2-7; TRBD1 matches at 7 bases. With V trimmed by 4 bases and J by 1 base, 2 bases remained unmatched. This CDR3 region has 13 residues. Germline V lookup: CDR1 SGHNT, CDR2 YYREEE (reference sequence). The CDR3 bases are TGTGCCAGCAGCCAACAGGGGTCCTACGAGCAGTACTTC. It translates to CASSQQGSYEQYF.

This sequence joins TRBV7-2 and TRBJ1-1, with TRBD1 identical over 7 bases. V gave up 3 bases and J gave up 3 bases; unmatched junction bases: 1. In germline, CDR1 is SGHTA, CDR2 FQGNSA. The CDR3 sequence is 13 residues long. The CDR3 here is CASSLGQYTEAFF. The CDR3 DNA reads TGTGCCAGCAGCTTGGGACAGTACACTGAAGCTTTCTTT.

The CDR3 DNA reads TGTGCCAGCAGCCCAAACTGGGACAGGGGGTTTGAAAAACTGTTTTTT. Protein: CASSPNWDRGFEKLFF. The chain is built from TRBV2 and TRBJ1-4; the match to TRBD1 covers 11 bases. The CDR3 spans 16 residues. Germline V gene sequence: CDR1 SNHLY, CDR2 FYNNEI. With V trimmed by 6 bases and J by 7 bases, 10 bases remained unmatched.

The V call is TRBV19, the J call TRBJ1-5; maybe TRBD1 (5 bases). V lost 5 bases to trimming and J lost 7 bases, with 9 bases between them. The CDR3 runs to 12 residues. Per germline, CDR1 LNHDA and CDR2 SQIVND (reference sequence). In DNA form, the CDR3 reads TGTGCCAGTAGTTTTTCAGGGCAGCCCCAGCATTTT. Translated: CASSFSGQPQHF.

This rearrangement joins TRBV5-1 to TRBJ1-4; 11 nucleotides agree with TRBD1. J was trimmed by 0 bases and V by 4 bases; bases with no gene match: 5. The CDR3 is 17 residues long. Germline V lookup: CDR1 SGHRS, CDR2 YFSETQ. CDR3 region: CASSHGDRGATNEKLFF. Written as DNA, the CDR3 is TGCGCCAGCAGCCATGGGGACAGGGGGGCAACTAATGAAAAACTGTTTTTT. The full variable domain, completed using reference TRBV5-1 and TRBJ1-4, is KAGVTQTPRYLIKTRGQQVTLSCSPISGHRSVSWYQQTPGQGLQFLFEYFSETQRNKGNFPGRFSGRQFSNSRSEMNVSTLELGDSALYLCASSHGDRGATNEKLFFGSGTQLSVL.

V gene TRBV7-3 combines with J gene TRBJ2-7; D is unresolved. Germline V lookup: CDR1 SGHTA, CDR2 FQGTGA. V was cut by 2 bases and J by 2 bases, with 13 bases left in between. The CDR3 length is 15 residues. CDR3 amino acids: CASSLAAASAYEQYF. CDR3 in DNA: TGTGCCAGCAGCTTAGCGGCAGCGTCAGCCTACGAGCAGTACTTC.

The chain links TRBV5-8 to TRBJ1-2, with D maybe TRBD1 (6 bases). The germline CDR1 and CDR2 sequences are SGHTS and YDEGEE. The V gene lost 1 base and the J gene lost 5 bases, with 15 bases spanning the gap. The CDR3 is made up of 15 amino acids. This chain's CDR3 is CASSLRSQGPYGYTF. The CDR3 DNA reads as TGTGCCAGCAGCTTGCGCAGCCAGGGGCCGTATGGCTACACCTTC.

This chain uses TRBV11-1 with TRBJ1-1, with D uncertain. V dropped 3 bases and J dropped 3 bases, with 2 bases sitting between them. From germline, CDR1 is SGHAT and CDR2 FQDESV (reference sequence). This CDR3 contains 11 residues. The CDR3 loop is CASSFDTEAFF. CDR3 nucleotides: TGTGCCAGCAGCTTCGACACTGAAGCTTTCTTT.

Worth noting for this clone: Other DNA sequences in this sample translate to the same CDR3. The rearrangement joins TRBV9 to TRBJ1-4; D call uncertain. Germline assignment: CDR1 SGDLS and CDR2 YYNGEE. This CDR3 comprises 14 residues. The ends were cut back, 0 bases at V and 5 bases at J, with 8 bases in the middle. The DNA for the CDR3 is TGTGCCAGCAGCGTAGCAGGACTCAATGAAAAACTGTTTTTT. Translating gives CASSVAGLNEKLFF.

In this sample, this clone turned up a few times. The chain couples TRBV11-2 to TRBJ2-7; tentatively, D is TRBD2 (6 bases). The CDR3 totals 14 residues. V lost 4 bases and J lost 4, with 14 bases in between. In germline, CDR1 is SGHAT, CDR2 FQNNGV. In DNA, the CDR3 is TGTGCCAGCAGCTCGGTCGGGGGTAGGTACGAGCAGTACTTC. The encoded protein is CASSSVGGRYEQYF. The full variable domain, completed using reference TRBV11-2 and TRBJ2-7, is EAGVAQSPRYKIIEKRQSVAFWCNPISGHATLYWYQQILGQGPKLLIQFQNNGVVDDSQLPKDRFSAERLKGVDSTLKIQPAKLEDSAVYLCASSSVGGRYEQYFGPGTRLTVT.

The chain joins TRBV5-1 to TRBJ2-5; maybe TRBD1 (5 bases). V lost 0 bases and J 5 bases, leaving 14 bases between the germline ends. The CDR3 has 15 residues. Germline-derived CDR1 and CDR2 are SGHRS and YFSETQ. DNA for the CDR3: TGCGCCAGCAGCTTGGGGGGCGGTTCTAGGGAGACCCAGTACTTC. Its protein is CASSLGGGSRETQYF.

The chain employs TRBV29-1 and TRBJ2-1; TRBD2 aligns across 8 bases. V was clipped by 4 bases and J by 4 bases; unmatched bases: 9. Germline CDR1 is SQVTM and CDR2 is ANQGSEA. The CDR3 has 15 amino acids. This CDR3 is CSVVEPGLGYNEQFF. CDR3 sequence (DNA): TGCAGCGTTGTTGAGCCGGGACTAGGTTACAATGAGCAGTTCTTC.

The V and J genes are TRBV30 and TRBJ2-3, with TRBD2 matching 13 bases. From germline, CDR1 is GTSNPN and CDR2 SVGIG (reference sequence). The CDR3 spans 14 residues. Trimming took 1 base from V and 10 from J; bases not matched to a gene: 5. CDR3: CAWSGTSGRAAQYF. The CDR3 DNA sequence: TGTGCCTGGAGTGGTACTAGCGGGAGGGCTGCGCAGTATTTT.

In its sample, this clone was seen once. The chain has TRBV30 and TRBJ2-7; the D gene is possibly TRBD1 (6 bases). The germline V gene has CDR1 GTSNPN and CDR2 SVGIG (reference sequence). CDR3 length equals 13 residues. With 4 bases removed from V and 2 bases from J, the gap between germline ends came to 12 bases. In DNA, the CDR3 is TGTGCCTGGACCCCCAGGGGTCCCTACGAGCAGTACTTC. It is translated as CAWTPRGPYEQYF.

This clone has a single count. This chain links TRBV6-4 with TRBJ2-1; tentative D call: TRBD2 (5 bases). The CDR3 has 15 residues. V was trimmed by 4 bases and J by 4 bases, leaving 14 bases between them. Germline V CDR1 and CDR2: MRHNA, SNTAGT. The CDR3 protein is CASSVGAPGYNEQFF. The CDR3 DNA reads TGTGCCAGCAGTGTGGGAGCGCCAGGATACAATGAGCAGTTCTTC.

This clone was picked up one time. V is TRBV19 and J is TRBJ1-1, with TRBD1 matching over 7 bases. The length of the CDR3 is 14 residues. The V gene end was trimmed by 3 bases and the J gene end by 1 base; junction bases not matched to a gene: 2. Germline V gene data show CDR1 as LNHDA and CDR2 as SQIVND (reference sequence). CDR3 region: CASSMGTANTEAFF. Written as DNA, the CDR3 is TGTGCCAGTAGTATGGGGACAGCGAACACTGAAGCTTTCTTT.